The clone carrying this T cell receptor beta chain occurred many times. Each CDR3 protein gets one entry after TCRdb re-called the 5' RACE reads with MiXCR. Of under 95,000 distinct CDR3 sequences listed, 7.3% are singletons. The data were obtained in a study of T cells after yellow fever vaccination. Germline V gene data show CDR1 as MRHNA and CDR2 as SNTAGT. This CDR3 contains 15 residues. Trimming at V came to 3 bases and at J to 1 base, leaving 2 bases not matched to a gene. This specimen consisted of CD8+ T cells sorted from PBMCs, obtained more than 8 days after the first yellow fever vaccination. The chain carries TRBV6-4 and TRBJ2-3; 9 nucleotides line up with TRBD2. This TCR was recovered from a man between 18 and 35 years old who received the YFV17D yellow fever vaccine. CDR3 sequence: CASSEIAGGTDTQYF. The DNA for the CDR3 is TGTGCCAGCAGTGAAATAGCGGGGGGCACAGATACGCAGTATTTT.